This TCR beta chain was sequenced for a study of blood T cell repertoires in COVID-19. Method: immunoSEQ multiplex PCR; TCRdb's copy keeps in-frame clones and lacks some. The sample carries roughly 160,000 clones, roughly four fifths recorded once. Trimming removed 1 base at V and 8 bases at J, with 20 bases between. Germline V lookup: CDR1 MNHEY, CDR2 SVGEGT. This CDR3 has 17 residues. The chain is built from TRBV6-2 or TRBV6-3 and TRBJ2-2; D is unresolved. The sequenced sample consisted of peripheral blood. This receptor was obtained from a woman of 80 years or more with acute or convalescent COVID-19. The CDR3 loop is CASSYWYLYGSVGELFF. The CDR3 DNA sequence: TGTGCCAGCAGTTACTGGTACCTCTATGGCAGCGTTGGGGAGCTGTTTTTT.